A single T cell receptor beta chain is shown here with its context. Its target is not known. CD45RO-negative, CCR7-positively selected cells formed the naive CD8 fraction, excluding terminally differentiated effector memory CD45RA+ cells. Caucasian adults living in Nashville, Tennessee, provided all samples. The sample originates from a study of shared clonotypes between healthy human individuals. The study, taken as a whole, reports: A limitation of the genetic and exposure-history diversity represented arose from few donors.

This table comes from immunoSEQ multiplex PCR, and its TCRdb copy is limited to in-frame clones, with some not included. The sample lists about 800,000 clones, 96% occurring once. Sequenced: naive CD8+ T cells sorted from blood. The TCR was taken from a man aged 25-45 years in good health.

The CDR3 DNA reads TGTGCCACCGTGGGGAGGGGAACTAAGGGAGGTGGCTACACCTTC. It is translated as CATVGRGTKGGGYTF. This sequence joins TRBV15 and TRBJ1-2; D possibly corresponds to TRBD1 (5 bases). The germline CDR1 and CDR2 sequences are LNHNV and YYDKDF (reference sequence). The V gene lost 8 bases and the J gene lost 7 bases, with 23 bases spanning the gap. This CDR3 has 15 residues.